The T cell receptor beta chain under discussion was sequenced for a study of cytomegalovirus exposure and HLA in healthy donors. Study-wide background: Of fewer than 450 genotyped donors, about 81% clustered with self-reported Caucasian donors.

A multiplex PCR was run with 60 Vbeta primers and 13 Jbeta primers. The table came from immunoSEQ multiplex PCR; TCRdb's copy has only in-frame clones and leaves some out. The data show over 95,000 clones, 60% to 80% seen once. The sequenced sample was PBMCs. The source is a woman under 40 in good health and CMV-seropositive.

The CDR3 coding sequence is TGTGCCAGCAGCTTTGGACAGGGTCGGAGAGAGACCCAGTACTTC. Its protein is CASSFGQGRRETQYF. The rearrangement uses TRBV5-6 and TRBJ2-5; 8 nucleotides match TRBD1. Losses at the gene ends were 2 bases for V and 4 bases for J; bases not matched to a gene: 7. Germline V gene lookup returns CDR1 SGHDT and CDR2 YYEEEE. This CDR3 region has 15 residues. The full variable domain, with the rest looked up from reference TRBV5-6 and TRBJ2-5, is DAGVTQSPTHLIKTRGQQVTLRCSPKSGHDTVSWYQQALGQGPQFIFQYYEEEERQRGNFPDRFSGHQFPNYSSELNVNALLLGDSALYLCASSFGQGRRETQYFGPGTRLLVL.